This TCR beta chain derives from a study of blood T cell repertoires in COVID-19. Study summary: COVID-19 samples collected from the United States, Italy and Spain covered acute and convalescent phases. T cells, B-cell-depleted T cells, or PBMCs provided the cDNA or gDNA that served as material.

In the original analysis: Researchers report that nucleated cell counts were estimated from reference gene primer amplification. Generated by immunoSEQ multiplex PCR, the TCRdb table keeps only in-frame clones and is missing some. V, J and clone size are those of that table, while D and trimming were read from the DNA. Among approximately 300,000 clones, more than 85% were seen once, and the ten largest hold around 0.84%. CDR1 is LGHNA, CDR2 YNFKEQ, per germline. Trimming took off 0 bases at V and 2 bases at J, with 10 bases between the two ends. This CDR3 is 15 amino acids long. The sample consisted of peripheral blood. This clonotype originated in a man aged 25 to 40 with acute or convalescent COVID-19. The chain joins TRBV4-2 to TRBJ1-2, with D unresolved. The CDR3 reads CASSQDITLNYGYTF. The CDR3 coding sequence is TGTGCCAGCAGCCAAGATATCACACTAAACTATGGCTACACCTTC.